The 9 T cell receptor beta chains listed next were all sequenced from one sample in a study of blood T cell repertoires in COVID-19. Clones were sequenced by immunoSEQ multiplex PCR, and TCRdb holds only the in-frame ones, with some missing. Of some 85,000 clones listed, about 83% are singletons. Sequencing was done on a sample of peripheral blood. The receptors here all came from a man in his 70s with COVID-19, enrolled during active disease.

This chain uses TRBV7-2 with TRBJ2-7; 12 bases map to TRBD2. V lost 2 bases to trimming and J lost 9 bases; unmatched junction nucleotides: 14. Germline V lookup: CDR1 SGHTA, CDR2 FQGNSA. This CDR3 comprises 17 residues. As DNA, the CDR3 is TGTGCCAGCAGCTTAAATCCCGTTGGACTAGCGGGACTGGGGCAGTACTTC. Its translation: CASSLNPVGLAGLGQYF.

The CDR3 is CASSLGQDTQYF. CDR3 sequence (DNA): TGCGCCAGCAGCTTGGGTCAAGATACGCAGTATTTT. V is TRBV5-1 and J is TRBJ2-3; no clear D. V was cut by 0 bases and J by 5 bases, with 4 bases left in between. Germline V gene lookup returns CDR1 SGHRS and CDR2 YFSETQ. The CDR3 is 12 amino acids.

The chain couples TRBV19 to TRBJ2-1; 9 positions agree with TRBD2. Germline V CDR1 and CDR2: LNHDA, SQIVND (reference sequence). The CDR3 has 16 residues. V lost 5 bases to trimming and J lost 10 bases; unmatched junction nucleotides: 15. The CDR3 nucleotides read TGTGCCAGTAGTTTAATAGCGGGGGAACTGAGTAACGAGCAGTTCTTC. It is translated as CASSLIAGELSNEQFF. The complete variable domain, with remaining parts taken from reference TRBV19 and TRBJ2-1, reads DGGITQSPKYLFRKEGQNVTLSCEQNLNHDAMYWYRQDPGQGLRLIYYSQIVNDFQKGDIAEGYSVSREKKESFPLTVTSAQKNPTAFYLCASSLIAGELSNEQFFGPGTRLTVL.

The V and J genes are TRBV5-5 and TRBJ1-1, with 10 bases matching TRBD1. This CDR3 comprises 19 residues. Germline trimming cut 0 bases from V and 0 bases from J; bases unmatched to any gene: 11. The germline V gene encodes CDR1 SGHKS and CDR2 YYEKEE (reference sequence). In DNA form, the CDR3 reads TGTGCCAGCAGCTTGGGTTGGGGACAGGGGTTCTCCATGAACACTGAAGCTTTCTTT. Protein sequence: CASSLGWGQGFSMNTEAFF. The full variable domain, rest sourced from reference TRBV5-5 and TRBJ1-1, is DAGVTQSPTHLIKTRGQQVTLRCSPISGHKSVSWYQQVLGQGPQFIFQYYEKEERGRGNFPDRFSARQFPNYSSELNVNALLLGDSALYLCASSLGWGQGFSMNTEAFFGQGTRLTVV.

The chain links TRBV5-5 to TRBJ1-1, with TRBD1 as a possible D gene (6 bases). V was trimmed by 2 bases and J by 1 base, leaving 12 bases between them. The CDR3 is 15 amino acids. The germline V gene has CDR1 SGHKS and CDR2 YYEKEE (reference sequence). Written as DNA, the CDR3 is TGTGCCAGCAGCTTCCAATTACAGGGGAACACTGAAGCTTTCTTT. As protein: CASSFQLQGNTEAFF.

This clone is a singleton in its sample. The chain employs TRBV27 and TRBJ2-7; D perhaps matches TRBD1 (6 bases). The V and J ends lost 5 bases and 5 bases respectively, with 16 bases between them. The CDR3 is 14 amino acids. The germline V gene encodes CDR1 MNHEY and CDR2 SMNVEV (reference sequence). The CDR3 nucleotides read TGTGCCAGCAGTCCCCGAGGGGGTCAGGACGAGCAGTACTTC. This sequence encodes CASSPRGGQDEQYF.

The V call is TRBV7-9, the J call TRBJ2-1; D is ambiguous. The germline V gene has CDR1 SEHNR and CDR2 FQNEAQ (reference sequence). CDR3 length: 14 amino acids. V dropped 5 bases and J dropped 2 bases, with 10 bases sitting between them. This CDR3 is CASSPVSPYNEQFF. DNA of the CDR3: TGTGCCAGCAGCCCGGTTTCTCCCTACAATGAGCAGTTCTTC.

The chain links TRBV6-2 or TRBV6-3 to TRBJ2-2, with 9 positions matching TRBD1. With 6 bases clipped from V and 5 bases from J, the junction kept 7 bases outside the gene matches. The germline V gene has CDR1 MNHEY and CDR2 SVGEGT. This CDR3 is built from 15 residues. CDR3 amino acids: CASSQGQGWTGELFF. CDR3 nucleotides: TGTGCCAGCAGCCAGGGACAGGGTTGGACCGGGGAGCTGTTTTTT.

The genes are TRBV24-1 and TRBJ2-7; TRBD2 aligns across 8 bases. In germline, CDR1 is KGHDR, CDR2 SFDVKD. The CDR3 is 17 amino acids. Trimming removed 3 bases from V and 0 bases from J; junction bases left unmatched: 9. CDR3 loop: CATSDQAGEPPSYEQYF. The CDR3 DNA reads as TGTGCCACCAGTGATCAAGCGGGGGAACCCCCCTCCTACGAGCAGTACTTC.